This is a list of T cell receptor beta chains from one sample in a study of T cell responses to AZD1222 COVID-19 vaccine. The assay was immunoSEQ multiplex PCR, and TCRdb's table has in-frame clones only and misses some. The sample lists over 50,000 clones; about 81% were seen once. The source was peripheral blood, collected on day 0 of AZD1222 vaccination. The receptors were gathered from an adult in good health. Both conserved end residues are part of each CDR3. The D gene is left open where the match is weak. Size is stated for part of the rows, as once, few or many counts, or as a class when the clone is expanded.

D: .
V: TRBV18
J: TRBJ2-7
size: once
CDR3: CASSTNLREQYF
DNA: TGTGCCAGCTCAACAAACCTACGGGAGCAGTACTTC

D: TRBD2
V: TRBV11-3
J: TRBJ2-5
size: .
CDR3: CASSLAGGNQETQYF
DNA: TGTGCCAGCAGCCTAGCGGGAGGCAACCAAGAGACCCAGTACTTC

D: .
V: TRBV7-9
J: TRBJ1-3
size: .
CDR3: CATGTDDGNTIYF
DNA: TGTGCCACCGGGACCGATGATGGAAACACCATATATTTT

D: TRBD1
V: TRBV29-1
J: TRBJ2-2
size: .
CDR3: CSVRAGGNTGELFF
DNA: TGCAGCGTAAGGGCAGGGGGGAACACCGGGGAGCTGTTTTTT

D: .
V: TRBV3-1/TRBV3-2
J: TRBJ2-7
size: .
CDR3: CASSQTRGAYEQYF
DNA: TGTGCCAGCAGCCAAACTAGAGGGGCCTACGAGCAGTACTTC

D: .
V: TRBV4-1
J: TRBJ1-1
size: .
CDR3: CASSQVRPAMNTEAFF
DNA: TGCGCCAGCAGCCAAGTGCGGCCGGCCATGAACACTGAAGCTTTCTTT

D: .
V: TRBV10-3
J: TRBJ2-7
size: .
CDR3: CAISGGGSSYEQYF
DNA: TGTGCCATCAGTGGAGGGGGAAGCTCCTACGAGCAGTACTTC

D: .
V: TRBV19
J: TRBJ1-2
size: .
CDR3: CASRGGSVGYTF
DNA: TGTGCCAGTAGAGGCGGGAGTGTAGGCTACACCTTC

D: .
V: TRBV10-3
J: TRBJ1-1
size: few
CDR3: CAISDSTTRGAFF
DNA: TGTGCCATCAGTGACTCGACGACGCGGGGAGCTTTCTTT

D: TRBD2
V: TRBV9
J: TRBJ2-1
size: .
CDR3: CASSDKGLADNEQFF
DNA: TGTGCCAGCAGTGACAAGGGACTAGCGGACAATGAGCAGTTCTTC

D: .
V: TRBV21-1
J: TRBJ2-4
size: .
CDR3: CASSKAGSEAKNIQYF
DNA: TGTGCCAGCAGCAAAGCGGGCAGTGAAGCCAAAAACATTCAGTACTTC

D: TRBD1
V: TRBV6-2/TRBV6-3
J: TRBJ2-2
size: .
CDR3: CASSSLKGAGGELFF
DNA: TGTGCCAGCAGTTCCCTAAAGGGGGCGGGCGGGGAGCTGTTTTTT

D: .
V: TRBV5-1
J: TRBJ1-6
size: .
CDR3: CASSLAVTDNSPLHF
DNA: TGCGCCAGCAGCTTGGCCGTGACCGACAATTCACCCCTCCACTTT

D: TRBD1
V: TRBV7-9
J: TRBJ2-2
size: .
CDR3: CASSPQGIGELFF
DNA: TGTGCCAGCAGCCCACAGGGGATCGGGGAGCTGTTTTTT

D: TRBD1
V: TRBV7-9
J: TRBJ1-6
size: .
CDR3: CASSLRQGGSPLHF
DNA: TGTGCCAGCAGCTTACGACAGGGTGGGTCACCCCTCCACTTT

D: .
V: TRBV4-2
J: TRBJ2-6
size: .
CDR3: CASSQGAQGGSGANVLTF
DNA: TGTGCCAGCAGCCAAGGAGCACAGGGAGGGTCTGGGGCCAACGTCCTGACTTTC

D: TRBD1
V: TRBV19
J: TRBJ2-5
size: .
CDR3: CASSLDRGRETQYF
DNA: TGTGCCAGTAGTCTTGACAGGGGGCGAGAGACCCAGTACTTC

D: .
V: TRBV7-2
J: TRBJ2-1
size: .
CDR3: CASSLGGQFF
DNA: TGTGCCAGCAGCTTGGGGGGGCAGTTCTTC

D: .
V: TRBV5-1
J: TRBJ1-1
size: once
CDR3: CASSHTGMVTEAFF
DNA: TGCGCCAGCAGCCATACAGGGATGGTCACTGAAGCTTTCTTT

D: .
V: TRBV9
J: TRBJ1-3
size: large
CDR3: CASSVGNTIYF
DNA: TGTGCCAGCAGCGTTGGAAACACCATATATTTT

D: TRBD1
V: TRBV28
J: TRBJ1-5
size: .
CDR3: CASTALPFYRGSSNQPQHF
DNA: TGTGCCAGCACCGCTCTTCCCTTTTACAGGGGGTCGAGCAATCAGCCCCAGCATTTT

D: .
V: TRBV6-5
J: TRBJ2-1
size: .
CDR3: CASSTKGRGEQFF
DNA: TGTGCCAGCAGCACGAAAGGAAGGGGTGAGCAGTTCTTC

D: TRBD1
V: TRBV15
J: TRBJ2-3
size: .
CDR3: CATSRTGTGLRRDTQYF
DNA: TGTGCCACCAGCAGAACCGGGACAGGGCTCCGCCGGGATACGCAGTATTTT

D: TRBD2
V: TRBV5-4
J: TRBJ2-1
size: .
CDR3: CASSVPGLADNEQFF
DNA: TGTGCCAGCAGCGTGCCGGGACTAGCGGACAATGAGCAGTTCTTC

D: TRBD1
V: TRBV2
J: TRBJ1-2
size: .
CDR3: CASTRTGGVYGYTF
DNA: TGTGCCAGCACCCGGACAGGGGGGGTCTATGGCTACACCTTC

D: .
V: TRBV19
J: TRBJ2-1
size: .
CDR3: CASSQVGRGEQFF
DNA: TGTGCCAGTAGCCAGGTGGGGCGCGGGGAGCAGTTCTTC